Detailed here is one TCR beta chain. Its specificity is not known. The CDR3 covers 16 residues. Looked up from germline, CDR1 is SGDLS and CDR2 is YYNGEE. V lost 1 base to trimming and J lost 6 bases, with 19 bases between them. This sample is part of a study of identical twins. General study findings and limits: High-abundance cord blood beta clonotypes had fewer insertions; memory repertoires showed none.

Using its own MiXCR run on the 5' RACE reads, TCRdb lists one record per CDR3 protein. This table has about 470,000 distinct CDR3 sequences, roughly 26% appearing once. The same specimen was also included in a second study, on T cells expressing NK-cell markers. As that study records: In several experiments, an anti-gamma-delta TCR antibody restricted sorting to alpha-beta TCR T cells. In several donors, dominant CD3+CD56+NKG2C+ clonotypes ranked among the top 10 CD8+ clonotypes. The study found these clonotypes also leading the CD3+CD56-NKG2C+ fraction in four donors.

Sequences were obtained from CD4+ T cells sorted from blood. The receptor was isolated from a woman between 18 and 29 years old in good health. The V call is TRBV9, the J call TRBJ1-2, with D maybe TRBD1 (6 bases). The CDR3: CASSVTPSQGTDGYTF. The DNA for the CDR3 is TGTGCCAGCAGCGTAACGCCTTCACAGGGAACGGATGGCTACACCTTC.